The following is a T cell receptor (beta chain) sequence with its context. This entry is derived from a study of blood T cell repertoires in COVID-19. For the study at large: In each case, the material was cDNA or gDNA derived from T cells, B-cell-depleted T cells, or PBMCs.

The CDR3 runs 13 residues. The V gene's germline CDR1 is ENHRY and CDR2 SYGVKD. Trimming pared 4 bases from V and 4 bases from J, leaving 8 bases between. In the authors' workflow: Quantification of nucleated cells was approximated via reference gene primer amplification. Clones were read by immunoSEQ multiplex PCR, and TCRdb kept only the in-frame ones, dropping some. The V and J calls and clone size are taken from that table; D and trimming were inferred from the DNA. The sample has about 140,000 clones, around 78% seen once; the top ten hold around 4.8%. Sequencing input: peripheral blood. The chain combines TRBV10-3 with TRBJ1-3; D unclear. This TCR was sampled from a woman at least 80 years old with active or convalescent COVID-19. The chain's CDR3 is CAISVGPGNTIYF. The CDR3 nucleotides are TGTGCCATCAGTGTTGGGCCGGGAAACACCATATATTTT.